This TCR beta chain was identified in a study of T cell responses to AZD1222 COVID-19 vaccine. This clone came up once. Its antigen is undetermined. Profiling relied on immunoSEQ multiplex PCR, and the TCRdb table lists in-frame clones only, not all of them. Of around 200,000 clones listed, 90% to 95% are singletons. General observations from the study: An increase in Spike-specific TCR breadth and depth was observed after two AZD1222 doses. Along spike, vaccine-associated CD4 TCRs were found throughout, with dominance at 160-218 and 743-854. The sample set comprised mostly white British donors with more females, and clonal diversity was possibly underestimated.

This TCR was sampled from an adult who received the AZD1222 COVID-19 vaccine. Sequences were derived from peripheral blood, sampled 28 days after the second AZD1222 dose.

The CDR3 nucleotides are TGTGCCAGCAGGCAGGTAGCGAACACCGGGGAGCTGTTTTTT. Its translation is CASRQVANTGELFF. The chain uses TRBV2 and TRBJ2-2; D gene ambiguous. The CDR3 is 14 residues long. The germline V gene encodes CDR1 SNHLY and CDR2 FYNNEI. Trimming shortened V by 6 bases and J by 0 bases, and 8 bases separated the two germline ends.